This T cell receptor beta chain was obtained from a study of T cell changes during pregnancy in multiple sclerosis. Using immunoSEQ multiplex PCR, the repertoire was profiled, and TCRdb retains in-frame clones only, with some absent. The data show over 55,000 clones, with about 90% seen just once and roughly 2.2% held by the top ten. This clone appeared a single time. V lost 3 bases and J 5 bases, leaving 6 bases between the germline ends. CDR3 length: 12 amino acids. CDR1 and CDR2 from the germline V gene are SGDLS and YYNGEE. This TCR came from a female donor with multiple sclerosis, enrolled in a pregnancy study. The V call is TRBV9, the J call TRBJ2-1; D remains unclear. The sequences come from peripheral blood, collected in the first trimester of pregnancy. CDR3 loop: CASSGYDNEQFF. CDR3 coding DNA: TGTGCCAGCAGCGGCTATGACAATGAGCAGTTCTTC.